This entry lists 15 T cell receptor beta chains sequenced from one sample in a study of T cells in Graves' hyperthyroidism and ophthalmopathy (dated by TCRdb to between 2018 and 2020). Library preparation used multiplex PCR. Sequencing instrument: Illumina HiSeq 2000. TCR beta CDR3 regions were amplified from RNA transcripts. The TCR CDR3 was subjected to a first round of RT-PCR using the HTBI primer set and the Qiagen OneStep RT-PCR kit. In-frame beta chains were kept once TCRdb had trimmed the public reads at Q25 with fastp and called clones with MiXCR. All rows with the same CDR3 protein become a single entry with the most common DNA and genes. The sample table contains approximately 610,000 distinct CDR3 sequences; only one count was recorded for about 14% of them. The top ten constitute around 4.1% of the sample. Sequencing was carried out using blood. The receptors derive from a woman in her forties with Graves' ophthalmopathy.

This clonotype has a count of ten or more. V gene TRBV27 combines with J gene TRBJ1-2, with D tentatively TRBD1 (5 bases). The V end lost 2 bases, the J end lost 4 bases, and 17 bases lay between the germline ends. The CDR3 totals 16 residues. The germline CDR1 and CDR2 sequences are MNHEY and SMNVEV (reference sequence). The CDR3 here is CASSLDGRVGTYGYTF. In nucleotides, the CDR3 is TGTGCCAGCAGTTTAGATGGTCGGGTCGGGACCTATGGCTACACCTTC.

In its sample, this clonotype was seen a few times. It may be a read error: a sequence one base away is much more abundant. V gene TRBV20-1 combines with J gene TRBJ2-7, with 16 bases aligning to TRBD2. From germline, CDR1 is DFQATT and CDR2 SNEGSKA (reference sequence). The CDR3 runs to 15 residues. CDR3 sequence: CSAGTSGRGGYEQCF. Written as DNA, the CDR3 is TGCAGTGCGGGGACTAGCGGGAGGGGGGGCTACGAGCAGTGCTTC.

This clonotype was counted many times. The chain employs TRBV6-2 or TRBV6-3 and TRBJ2-2; TRBD2 agrees at 10 bases. The V segment lost 6 bases and the J segment 0 bases; nucleotides outside the gene matches: 4. Germline V gives CDR1 MNHEY, CDR2 SVGEGT. The CDR3 consists of 16 residues. The CDR3 coding sequence is TGTGCCAGCAGCCCTCTAGCGGGGGCGAACACCGGGGAGCTGTTTTTT. As protein: CASSPLAGANTGELFF.

The chain combines TRBV3-1 with TRBJ2-5; D is ambiguous. Trimming took off 4 bases at V and 5 bases at J, with 11 bases between the two ends. The CDR3 covers 13 residues. Per the germline V gene, CDR1 is LGHDT and CDR2 is YNNKEL (reference sequence). CDR3: CASSRYEKETQYF. As DNA, the CDR3 is TGTGCCAGCAGCCGATACGAGAAGGAGACCCAGTACTTC.

In this sample, this clonotype turned up many times. This rearrangement joins TRBV4-1 to TRBJ2-5; 7 nucleotides agree with TRBD1. V lost 4 bases to trimming and J lost 2 bases; unmatched junction nucleotides: 10. The germline V gene encodes CDR1 MGHRA and CDR2 YSYEKL. This CDR3 has 16 residues. The CDR3 DNA reads as TGCGCCAGCAGCCTCAGTCCCGGGACAGCTCAAGAGACCCAGTACTTC. As protein: CASSLSPGTAQETQYF.

V is TRBV10-1 and J is TRBJ2-5; D is unresolved. V gave up 4 bases and J gave up 3 bases, with 9 bases separating them. Germline assignment: CDR1 WNHNN and CDR2 SYGVQD (reference sequence). This CDR3 comprises 13 residues. CDR3 bases: TGCGCCAGCAGTGCGGTGGGAAAAGAGACCCAGTACTTC. This gives the protein CASSAVGKETQYF.

As to this clonotype: Being one base from a much bigger clone, this may be a read error. The V and J genes are TRBV4-1 and TRBJ1-1; D remains ambiguous. In germline, CDR1 is MGHRA, CDR2 YSYEKL. The CDR3 runs to 17 residues. V gave up 5 bases and J gave up 0 bases, with 19 bases separating them. The CDR3, as DNA: TGCGCCAGCAGCTCGGGCCGGGCAGATTGTCTGAACACTGAAGCTTTCTTT. It is translated as CASSSGRADCLNTEAFF.

This clonotype was seen repeatedly, ten times or more. The chain is built from TRBV5-1 and TRBJ1-3; D is ambiguous. The CDR3 loop spans 14 amino acids. The ends were cut back, 5 bases at V and 0 bases at J, with 9 bases in the middle. Germline V gene data show CDR1 as SGHRS and CDR2 as YFSETQ. For the CDR3, the DNA is TGCGCCAGCAGACAGCCCGACTCTGGAAACACCATATATTTT. It specifies CASRQPDSGNTIYF. The full variable domain, rest sourced from reference TRBV5-1 and TRBJ1-3, is KAGVTQTPRYLIKTRGQQVTLSCSPISGHRSVSWYQQTPGQGLQFLFEYFSETQRNKGNFPGRFSGRQFSNSRSEMNVSTLELGDSALYLCASRQPDSGNTIYFGEGSWLTVV.

There are many counts of this clonotype. One end of the junction does not line up with germline, which may come from a read error. The V call is TRBV12-3 or TRBV12-4, the J call TRBJ1-1; D not resolved. This CDR3 is 15 amino acids long. The CDR3 DNA is TGTGCCAGCAGTGCCCGGAACGCTGGGAACATTGAAGCTTTCTTT. This gives the protein CASSARNAGNIEAFF.

This clonotype appeared a few times. The chain joins TRBV27 to TRBJ2-5; the D is unclear. Trimming left V 7 bases short and J 2 bases short, with 11 bases between. Germline CDR1 is MNHEY and CDR2 is SMNVEV (reference sequence). The CDR3 is 13 amino acids. The CDR3 sequence is CASTTDAQETQYF. CDR3 DNA sequence: TGTGCCAGCACTACAGACGCGCAAGAGACCCAGTACTTC.

This clonotype was found a few times. The V call is TRBV11-2, the J call TRBJ1-6, with a tentative D call TRBD1 (6 bases). This CDR3 comprises 17 residues. CDR1 is SGHAT, CDR2 FQNNGV, per germline. V shed 8 bases and J shed 7 bases, with 24 bases lying between them. This CDR3 reads CASGDLQRGAPNSPLHF. The CDR3, as DNA: TGTGCCAGCGGCGACCTCCAAAGGGGGGCACCCAATTCACCCCTCCACTTT.

This clonotype was counted at least ten times. The J gene is TRBJ2-7, the V gene TRBV12-3 or TRBV12-4; weak D call: TRBD2 (5 bases). This CDR3 has 14 residues. With 4 bases removed from V and 4 bases from J, the gap between germline ends came to 14 bases. The CDR3 sequence is CASSSYGGDYEQYF. DNA for the CDR3: TGTGCCAGCAGTTCGTATGGAGGTGATTACGAGCAGTACTTC.

This clonotype was detected ten times or more. The chain recombines TRBV30 with TRBJ2-7, with 7 bases matching TRBD1. CDR1 and CDR2 from the germline V gene are GTSNPN and SVGIG (reference sequence). J gave up 3 bases and V 0 bases, and 2 bases lay outside the gene matches. The CDR3 totals 13 residues. CDR3 sequence reads: CAWSVGTDYEQYF. Written as DNA, the CDR3 is TGTGCCTGGAGTGTGGGGACAGACTACGAGCAGTACTTC.

In this sample, this clonotype turned up many times. The chain employs TRBV4-1 and TRBJ1-1; no definite D call. Trimming removed 3 bases at V and 8 bases at J, with 10 bases between. Germline V gene data show CDR1 as MGHRA and CDR2 as YSYEKL. The CDR3 has 12 amino acids. The CDR3 bases are TGCGCCAGCAGCCAGGGAGACCTGGAAGCTTTCTTT. Translating gives CASSQGDLEAFF.

This clonotype was seen ten or more times. The V call is TRBV24-1, the J call TRBJ2-2; 7 positions agree with TRBD1. CDR1 and CDR2 from the germline V gene are KGHDR and SFDVKD. This CDR3 is 14 amino acids long. V was clipped by 3 bases and J by 7 bases; unmatched bases: 4. The CDR3 nucleotides are TGTGCCACCAGTGATGACAGGGACGGCGGGGAGCTGTTTTTT. It encodes CATSDDRDGGELFF.